These 31 T cell receptor beta chains were all obtained from the same sample, sequenced in a study of blood T cell repertoires in COVID-19. Libraries were prepared by immunoSEQ multiplex PCR; TCRdb keeps only in-frame clonotypes and omits some of them. The sample shows some 330,000 clones, over 85% of them seen only once. Sequences were obtained from peripheral blood. The receptors here all came from a woman in her twenties or thirties with COVID-19, enrolled during active disease.

V is TRBV5-5 and J is TRBJ1-2; 8 nucleotides align to TRBD1. The CDR3 consists of 14 residues. Germline-derived CDR1 and CDR2 are SGHKS and YYEKEE (reference sequence). V gave up 3 bases and J gave up 8 bases; unmatched junction bases: 9. CDR3 bases: TGTGCCAGCAGCTCGGACAGGGTCGTGGGCGGCTACACCTTC. It encodes CASSSDRVVGGYTF.

This clone was seen once. The chain uses TRBV9 and TRBJ2-7; 10 bases line up with TRBD1. V trimming: 3 bases; J trimming: 2 bases; junction bases outside the gene matches: 11. The germline V gene has CDR1 SGDLS and CDR2 YYNGEE. The CDR3 has 17 residues. CDR3 nucleotide sequence: TGTGCCAGCAGCGGCAGCCCGACAGGGGGCCTCACCTACGAGCAGTACTTC. As protein: CASSGSPTGGLTYEQYF. The full variable domain, rest sourced from reference TRBV9 and TRBJ2-7, is DSGVTQTPKHLITATGQRVTLRCSPRSGDLSVYWYQQSLDQGLQFLIQYYNGEERAKGNILERFSAQQFPDLHSELNLSSLELGDSALYFCASSGSPTGGLTYEQYFGPGTRLTVT.

V gene TRBV5-1 combines with J gene TRBJ2-1, with TRBD1 matching over 9 bases. The CDR3 runs to 15 residues. Germline V CDR1 and CDR2: SGHRS, YFSETQ. With V trimmed by 4 bases and J by 8 bases, 10 bases remained unmatched. The CDR3 nucleotides are TGCGCCAGCAGCAGGGACAGGGCGGAGAGGGATGAGCAGTTCTTC. It translates to CASSRDRAERDEQFF. Filled out from reference TRBV5-1 and TRBJ2-1, the complete variable domain reads KAGVTQTPRYLIKTRGQQVTLSCSPISGHRSVSWYQQTPGQGLQFLFEYFSETQRNKGNFPGRFSGRQFSNSRSEMNVSTLELGDSALYLCASSRDRAERDEQFFGPGTRLTVL.

The gene calls are TRBV28 and TRBJ1-2, with 8 bases lining up with TRBD1. This CDR3 spans 16 amino acids. Trimming took 5 bases from V and 4 from J; bases not matched to a gene: 12. Germline assignment: CDR1 MDHEN and CDR2 SYDVKM. Here the CDR3 DNA reads TGTGCCAGCAGTCGACGGACAGGGTGGGATCTCTATGGCTACACCTTC. Translating gives CASSRRTGWDLYGYTF.

This chain joins TRBV15 and TRBJ2-5, with D unclear. Trimming took off 6 bases at V and 5 bases at J, with 13 bases between the two ends. This CDR3 contains 13 residues. Germline lookup yields CDR1 LNHNV and CDR2 YYDKDF (reference sequence). The CDR3 region has the DNA TGTGCCACCAGAAGACGGTTTGCTGAGACCCAGTACTTC. It yields the protein CATRRRFAETQYF.

This chain uses TRBV29-1 with TRBJ1-2; 7 nucleotides line up with TRBD1. The CDR3 extends over 11 amino acids. Germline CDR1 SQVTM, CDR2 ANQGSEA. V gave up 7 bases and J gave up 6 bases; unmatched junction bases: 5. CDR3 nucleotide sequence: TGCAGCGCCCGAGGGGGCCATGGCTACACCTTC. Its protein product is CSARGGHGYTF.

This CDR3 is CASRPYRDRNTEAFF. The CDR3 DNA sequence: TGTGCCAGCAGGCCCTACAGGGACAGGAACACTGAAGCTTTCTTT. The rearrangement links TRBV6-5 to TRBJ1-1, with 7 bases aligning to TRBD1. With 6 bases clipped from V and 1 base from J, the junction kept 8 bases outside the gene matches. Germline lookup yields CDR1 MNHEY and CDR2 SVGAGI. The CDR3 runs to 15 residues.

This clone has only a few counts. V gene TRBV6-1 combines with J gene TRBJ1-3; the D gene is possibly TRBD1 (5 bases). Germline V gene data show CDR1 as MNHNS and CDR2 as SASEGT. V was shortened by 10 bases and J by 3 bases, with 16 bases between the two germline ends. CDR3 length: 14 residues. DNA for the CDR3: TGTGCCACCTATAGGGGTGGCTTTGGAAACACCATATATTTT. Amino acids: CATYRGGFGNTIYF.

The chain links TRBV19 to TRBJ1-5, with TRBD1 as a possible D gene (5 bases). This CDR3 is 14 amino acids long. The V gene lost 5 bases and the J gene lost 1 base, with 9 bases spanning the gap. Germline V lookup: CDR1 LNHDA, CDR2 SQIVND (reference sequence). The CDR3 DNA reads as TGTGCCAGTAGTCTGCAGGGCAGCAATCAGCCCCAGCATTTT. It translates to CASSLQGSNQPQHF.

V and J are TRBV19 and TRBJ2-6, with 10 nucleotides matching TRBD1. CDR3 length equals 19 residues. J gave up 0 bases and V 6 bases, and 11 bases lay outside the gene matches. The V gene's germline CDR1 is LNHDA and CDR2 SQIVND (reference sequence). This CDR3 is CASSHLGQGVFSGANVLTF. As DNA, the CDR3 is TGTGCCAGTAGCCACCTAGGACAGGGGGTATTCTCTGGGGCCAACGTCCTGACTTTC.

This chain uses TRBV7-8 with TRBJ2-2; TRBD2 might be the D (7 bases). Trimming removed 3 bases from V and 7 bases from J, with 9 bases in between. Germline values: CDR1 SGHVS, CDR2 FQNEAQ. CDR3 length: 13 amino acids. This CDR3 reads CASSLGGGGELFF. The CDR3 nucleotides are TGTGCCAGCAGCTTGGGAGGGGGCGGGGAGCTGTTTTTT.

The chain carries TRBV4-1 and TRBJ2-1; D uncertain. Germline-derived CDR1 and CDR2 are MGHRA and YSYEKL. V lost 0 bases and J 0 bases, leaving 6 bases between the germline ends. The CDR3 is made up of 15 amino acids. In nucleotides, the CDR3 is TGCGCCAGCAGCCAAGACCTGAGCTCCTACAATGAGCAGTTCTTC. Translation: CASSQDLSSYNEQFF.

V gene TRBV27 combines with J gene TRBJ1-5; D unclear. The CDR3 sequence is 16 residues long. V lost 3 bases to trimming and J lost 2 bases, with 14 bases between them. CDR1 and CDR2 (germline): MNHEY, SMNVEV (reference sequence). The CDR3 DNA reads TGTGCCAGCAGTTTGATGGGCGGGTGGGGCAATCAGCCCCAGCATTTT. Protein: CASSLMGGWGNQPQHF.

This chain's CDR3 is CASSGVGLAGVEQFF. The CDR3 DNA sequence: TGTGCCAGCAGTGGGGTCGGACTAGCGGGGGTTGAGCAGTTCTTC. J is TRBJ2-1 and V is TRBV2; 13 nucleotides agree with TRBD2. After removal of 4 bases from V and 9 bases from J, the junction contained 6 bases not matched to a gene. Germline V gene data show CDR1 as SNHLY and CDR2 as FYNNEI. The CDR3 loop spans 15 amino acids.

The chain links TRBV7-9 to TRBJ2-3; 9 positions match TRBD1. The CDR3 totals 19 residues. Per germline, CDR1 SEHNR and CDR2 FQNEAQ (reference sequence). Trimming at V came to 5 bases and at J to 3 bases, leaving 18 bases not matched to a gene. Here the CDR3 reads CASSPHWNDRGAGTDTQYF. CDR3 nucleotide sequence: TGTGCCAGCAGCCCCCATTGGAACGACAGGGGGGCAGGTACAGATACGCAGTATTTT.

This chain joins TRBV7-9 and TRBJ1-1, with D possibly matching TRBD1 (6 bases). The V end was cut by 5 bases, the J end by 7 bases, with 14 bases between. This CDR3 comprises 13 residues. Germline V gene lookup returns CDR1 SEHNR and CDR2 FQNEAQ (reference sequence). CDR3 protein: CASSLPPGVEAFF. The CDR3, as DNA: TGTGCCAGCAGCCTACCTCCAGGGGTTGAAGCTTTCTTT.

A single count supports this clone. CDR3 DNA: TGTGCCCTAGCCTTGGAGGGAAACTATGGCTACACCTTC. Its translation is CALALEGNYGYTF. V usage is TRBV2 and J usage is TRBJ1-2; D is ambiguous. Trimming left V 11 bases short and J 2 bases short, with 15 bases between. This CDR3 has 13 residues. The V gene's germline CDR1 is SNHLY and CDR2 FYNNEI.

The chain's CDR3 is CATTGLAGGSRSDTQYF. DNA for the CDR3: TGTGCCACCACGGGACTAGCGGGGGGGTCCCGTTCAGATACGCAGTATTTT. The V gene is TRBV10-3, the J gene TRBJ2-3, with TRBD2 identical over 16 bases. The length of the CDR3 is 17 residues. The V and J ends lost 10 bases and 4 bases, in that order; junction bases with no gene match: 11. CDR1 ENHRY and CDR2 SYGVKD come from the germline V gene.

The chain couples TRBV2 to TRBJ2-1, with 7 bases lining up with TRBD2. Unmatched junction bases numbered 7, after V lost 8 bases and J lost 0 bases. Germline CDR1 and CDR2: SNHLY and FYNNEI. The CDR3 is 15 amino acids. In DNA form, the CDR3 reads TGTGCCAGCTCCCAGCGGGACCACTCCTACAATGAGCAGTTCTTC. Amino acid sequence: CASSQRDHSYNEQFF.

The rearrangement uses TRBV7-9 and TRBJ2-1, with 10 bases lining up with TRBD2. The CDR3 contains 16 residues. Germline loops: CDR1 SEHNR, CDR2 FQNEAQ (reference sequence). Trimming removed 5 bases from V and 7 bases from J; junction bases left unmatched: 11. The CDR3 reads CASSRLSGGVGNEQFF. CDR3 DNA: TGTGCCAGCAGCCGACTGAGCGGGGGGGTTGGTAATGAGCAGTTCTTC.

This clone was seen just once. This chain links TRBV20-1 with TRBJ1-1, with D hard to call. In germline, CDR1 is DFQATT, CDR2 SNEGSKA (reference sequence). There are 11 residues in the CDR3. Written as DNA, the CDR3 is TGCAGCGCCCCCCCAGGCACTGAAGCTTTCTTT. It encodes CSAPPGTEAFF.

The CDR3 protein is CASSLGEKLFF. CDR3 coding DNA: TGCGCCAGCAGCCTCGGGGAAAAACTGTTTTTT. This rearrangement joins TRBV5-1 to TRBJ1-4; D gene ambiguous. CDR1 and CDR2 (germline): SGHRS, YFSETQ. CDR3 length: 11 amino acids. Trimming shortened V by 4 bases and J by 8 bases, and 6 bases separated the two germline ends.

This clone was counted a few times. This chain uses TRBV2 with TRBJ1-5, with D perhaps matching TRBD1 (5 bases). Germline V CDR1 and CDR2: SNHLY, FYNNEI. There are 13 residues in the CDR3. V was cut by 3 bases and J by 7 bases, with 10 bases left in between. This CDR3 reads CASSDQGGQPQHF. The CDR3 DNA follows: TGTGCCAGCAGTGACCAGGGAGGACAGCCCCAGCATTTT. The full variable domain, its missing parts supplied by reference TRBV2 and TRBJ1-5, is EPEVTQTPSHQVTQMGQEVILRCVPISNHLYFYWYRQILGQKVEFLVSFYNNEISEKSEIFDDQFSVERPDGSNFTLKIRSTKLEDSAMYFCASSDQGGQPQHFGDGTRLSIL.

This rearrangement joins TRBV6-5 to TRBJ1-1; maybe TRBD1 (5 bases). Germline V lookup: CDR1 MNHEY, CDR2 SVGAGI. The CDR3 is made up of 15 amino acids. V was clipped by 0 bases and J by 4 bases, with 12 bases between them. The CDR3 region has the DNA TGTGCCAGCAGTTACTCGACCTCGGGGGGCACTGAAGCTTTCTTT. Protein product: CASSYSTSGGTEAFF.

The rearrangement uses TRBV3-1 (or the pseudogene TRBV3-2) and TRBJ2-3, with D possibly being TRBD1 (6 bases). Trimming shortened V by 5 bases and J by 6 bases, and 9 bases separated the two germline ends. Looked up from germline, CDR1 is LGHDT and CDR2 is YNNKEL (reference sequence). The CDR3 runs to 12 residues. For the CDR3, the DNA is TGTGCCAGCAGCGGGGGCGGCGATACGCAGTATTTT. It translates to CASSGGGDTQYF.

This clone appeared a few times. The chain joins TRBV11-3 to TRBJ2-1, with D possibly being TRBD2 (6 bases). The CDR3 contains 16 residues. Per the germline V gene, CDR1 is SGHNT and CDR2 is YENEEA. V was cut by 0 bases and J by 10 bases, with 19 bases left in between. The CDR3 coding sequence is TGTGCCAGCAGCTTAGATGGGCGGGGAGGCGTGGGCGAGCAGTTCTTC. Residues: CASSLDGRGGVGEQFF.

The CDR3 DNA reads as TGTGCCAGCAGCTTATCAAGCGGGGGGCCCCTAGGCACCGGGGAGCTGTTTTTT. Its protein is CASSLSSGGPLGTGELFF. V is TRBV7-2 and J is TRBJ2-2, with TRBD2 matching over 9 bases. The germline gives CDR1 SGHTA, CDR2 FQGNSA. Trimming took 2 bases from V and 4 from J; bases not matched to a gene: 11. CDR3 length equals 18 residues.

This sequence joins TRBV12-3 or TRBV12-4 and TRBJ1-2; D is ambiguous. The CDR3 spans 11 residues. The V and J ends lost 10 bases and 4 bases respectively, with 10 bases between them. This CDR3 is CATLRTYGYTF. The DNA for the CDR3 is TGTGCCACCCTACGAACCTATGGCTACACCTTC.

This clone came up a few times. The chain links TRBV2 to TRBJ1-5, with D possibly matching TRBD1 (5 bases). Germline lookup yields CDR1 SNHLY and CDR2 FYNNEI. The V end lost 7 bases, the J end lost 7 bases, and 20 bases lay between the germline ends. The CDR3 contains 15 residues. CDR3 DNA sequence: TGTGCCAGCACTGAGGTTGGGGGAGGGGTCCAGCCCCAGCATTTT. This gives the protein CASTEVGGGVQPQHF.

The V and J genes are TRBV9 and TRBJ1-6; no definite D call. The germline V gene encodes CDR1 SGDLS and CDR2 YYNGEE. Deletions cut 0 bases from V and 6 bases from J, with 7 bases between. The length of the CDR3 is 14 residues. The CDR3 DNA reads as TGTGCCAGCAGCGTAGGTACGAGTAATTCACCCCTCCACTTT. It yields the protein CASSVGTSNSPLHF.

The V gene is TRBV6-2 or TRBV6-3, the J gene TRBJ1-3, with D maybe TRBD1 (5 bases). CDR3 length: 17 residues. The V and J ends lost 5 bases and 1 base respectively, with 18 bases between them. Germline V gene data show CDR1 as MNHEY and CDR2 as SVGEGT. The CDR3 loop is CASSPGRSITSGNTIYF. The CDR3 DNA reads as TGTGCCAGCAGTCCAGGGAGGTCCATTACTTCTGGAAACACCATATATTTT.